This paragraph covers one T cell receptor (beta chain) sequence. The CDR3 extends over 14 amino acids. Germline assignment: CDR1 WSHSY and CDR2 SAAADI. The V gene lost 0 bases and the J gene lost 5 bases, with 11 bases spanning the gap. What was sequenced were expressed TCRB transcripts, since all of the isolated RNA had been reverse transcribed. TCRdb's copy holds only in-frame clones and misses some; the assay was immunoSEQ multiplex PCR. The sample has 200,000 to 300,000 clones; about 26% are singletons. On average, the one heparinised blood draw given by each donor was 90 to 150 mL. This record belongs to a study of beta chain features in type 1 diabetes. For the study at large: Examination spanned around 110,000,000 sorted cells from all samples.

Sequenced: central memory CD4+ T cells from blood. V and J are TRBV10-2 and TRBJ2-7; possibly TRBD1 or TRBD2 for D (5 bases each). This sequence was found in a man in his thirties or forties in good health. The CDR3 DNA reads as TGCGCCAGCAGTGAGTCGGGACCGAAGGACGAGCAGTACTTC. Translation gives CASSESGPKDEQYF.